The 15 T cell receptor beta chains listed next were all sequenced from one sample in a study of blood T cell repertoires in COVID-19. Sequenced by immunoSEQ multiplex PCR; TCRdb stores in-frame clones only, minus some. This sample has around 200,000 clones, with 70% to 90% found just once. The sample taken for sequencing was peripheral blood. The receptors stem from a human donor with active or convalescent COVID-19. The donor label of this sample is uncertain.

The V gene is TRBV27, the J gene TRBJ2-7; 10 bases are shared with TRBD2. The ends lost 6 bases at V and 7 bases at J; junction bases unmatched: 6. CDR1 MNHEY and CDR2 SMNVEV come from the germline V gene (reference sequence). The CDR3 loop spans 13 amino acids. The CDR3 DNA reads TGTGCCAGCAGGACTAGCGGGTACTGGGAGCAGTACTTC. Translating it yields CASRTSGYWEQYF.

The gene calls are TRBV11-3 and TRBJ2-7; perhaps TRBD1 as D (7 bases). Trimming stripped 1 base from V and 7 bases from J, with 17 bases between. CDR3 length: 15 amino acids. Per the germline V gene, CDR1 is SGHNT and CDR2 is YENEEA. The DNA of the CDR3 is TGTGCCAGCAGCTTAGGGGGCGGGACAGTACAAGAGCAGTACTTC. This gives the protein CASSLGGGTVQEQYF.

The chain recombines TRBV4-3 with TRBJ1-6, with D possibly being TRBD1 (6 bases). The ends were cut back, 4 bases at V and 9 bases at J, with 16 bases in the middle. The CDR3 contains 15 residues. Germline assignment: CDR1 LGHNA and CDR2 YSLEER. The CDR3 region has the DNA TGCGCCAGCAGCCGCTTACAGGGTCTAGGTTCACCCCTCCACTTT. Protein: CASSRLQGLGSPLHF.

The chain employs TRBV28 and TRBJ2-5; D remains ambiguous. The germline V gene has CDR1 MDHEN and CDR2 SYDVKM. This CDR3 has 12 amino acids. Trimming pared 6 bases from V and 7 bases from J, leaving 12 bases between. CDR3 region: CASSPAVGTQYF. The CDR3 nucleotides read TGTGCCAGCAGCCCCGCGGTGGGGACCCAGTACTTC.

The V call is TRBV4-1, the J call TRBJ2-1; possibly TRBD1 for D (6 bases). The germline V and J ends were trimmed by 0 bases and 9 bases, with 18 bases remaining between them. This CDR3 contains 16 residues. The V gene's germline CDR1 is MGHRA and CDR2 YSYEKL. The CDR3 here is CASSQDPGDKGGEQFF. The CDR3 DNA sequence: TGCGCCAGCAGCCAAGATCCTGGGGACAAAGGCGGTGAGCAGTTCTTC.

The chain recombines TRBV4-3 with TRBJ2-1; 10 bases are a match to TRBD2. With V trimmed by 2 bases and J by 8 bases, 18 bases remained unmatched. Germline assignment: CDR1 LGHNA and CDR2 YSLEER. This CDR3 comprises 19 residues. This CDR3 is CASSQLRGSGGARTDEQFF. In nucleotides, the CDR3 is TGCGCCAGCAGCCAACTACGAGGGAGCGGGGGGGCAAGAACCGATGAGCAGTTCTTC.

The chain combines TRBV13 with TRBJ2-4; D is possibly TRBD2 (6 bases). Germline loops: CDR1 PRHDT, CDR2 FYEKMQ (reference sequence). The CDR3 has 15 amino acids. The ends were cut back, 6 bases at V and 3 bases at J, with 15 bases in the middle. This chain's CDR3 is CASSSAGGVKNIQYF. The CDR3 DNA reads TGTGCCAGCAGTTCCGCCGGAGGGGTCAAAAACATTCAGTACTTC.

For this clone: The same CDR3 can be traced to other DNA sequences in this sample. This rearrangement joins TRBV5-1 to TRBJ2-3, with D tentatively TRBD2 (5 bases). The V gene lost 4 bases and the J gene lost 3 bases, with 9 bases spanning the gap. Germline V gene sequence: CDR1 SGHRS, CDR2 YFSETQ. This CDR3 spans 13 amino acids. CDR3 sequence reads: CASSPGVTDTQYF. As DNA, the CDR3 is TGCGCCAGCAGCCCCGGGGTGACAGATACGCAGTATTTT.

The J gene is TRBJ1-1, the V gene TRBV19, with TRBD1 as a possible D gene (5 bases). CDR1 is LNHDA, CDR2 SQIVND, per germline (reference sequence). The length of the CDR3 is 15 residues. V lost 3 bases and J lost 6, with 17 bases in between. CDR3 region: CASSIGGVRYAEAFF. The CDR3 nucleotides read TGTGCCAGTAGTATTGGAGGGGTTCGGTACGCTGAAGCTTTCTTT.

V gene TRBV28 combines with J gene TRBJ2-5, with 9 positions matching TRBD1. CDR3 length equals 15 residues. V gave up 4 bases and J gave up 4 bases; unmatched junction bases: 7. Germline lookup yields CDR1 MDHEN and CDR2 SYDVKM. In DNA, the CDR3 is TGTGCCAGCAGTTCCGGGACAGGGAGGGTAGAGACCCAGTACTTC. This gives the protein CASSSGTGRVETQYF. Using reference TRBV28 and TRBJ2-5 for the parts outside the CDR3, the full variable domain is DVKVTQSSRYLVKRTGEKVFLECVQDMDHENMFWYRQDPGLGLRLIYFSYDVKMKEKGDIPEGYSVSREKKERFSLILESASTNQTSMYLCASSSGTGRVETQYFGPGTRLLVL.

V is TRBV3-1 (or the pseudogene TRBV3-2) and J is TRBJ1-5; D not resolved. The V end lost 2 bases, the J end lost 0 bases, and 8 bases lay between the germline ends. Germline V gene data show CDR1 as LGHDT and CDR2 as YNNKEL (reference sequence). The CDR3 loop spans 15 amino acids. The CDR3 loop is CASSQNTDSNQPQHF. CDR3 nucleotides: TGTGCCAGCAGCCAAAACACCGATAGCAATCAGCCCCAGCATTTT.

The V call is TRBV4-3, the J call TRBJ2-3; the match to TRBD1 covers 9 bases. V shed 2 bases, J shed 7 bases, and the junction held 4 bases outside the gene matches. Per germline, CDR1 LGHNA and CDR2 YSLEER. This CDR3 is 14 amino acids long. CDR3 in amino acids: CASSQTGTGYTQYF. The CDR3 nucleotides read TGCGCCAGCAGCCAAACCGGGACAGGGTATACGCAGTATTTT.

This chain connects TRBV6-5 to TRBJ1-6, with 10 nucleotides matching TRBD1. The V gene end was trimmed by 4 bases and the J gene end by 9 bases; junction bases not matched to a gene: 3. CDR3 length: 14 residues. Germline-derived CDR1 and CDR2 are MNHEY and SVGAGI. CDR3 bases: TGTGCCAGCAGTTCCGGGACAGGGGCTTCACCCCTCCACTTT. Translation: CASSSGTGASPLHF.

DNA of the CDR3: TGCGCCAGCAGCTGGCGGACTAGCGGGAGGGCCGGCACCGGGGAGCTGTTTTTT. This codes for CASSWRTSGRAGTGELFF. The chain links TRBV4-1 to TRBJ2-2, with 15 bases matching TRBD2. Germline CDR1 is MGHRA and CDR2 is YSYEKL. The V segment lost 5 bases and the J segment 4 bases; nucleotides outside the gene matches: 8. This CDR3 is built from 18 residues.

The chain uses TRBV28 and TRBJ2-7; tentative D call: TRBD2 (5 bases). Germline CDR1 MDHEN, CDR2 SYDVKM. With 8 bases removed from V and 3 bases from J, the gap between germline ends came to 14 bases. The CDR3 is 13 amino acids. The CDR3 DNA follows: TGTGCCAGCTCACACCCGGGAAACTACGAGCAGTACTTC. Translated: CASSHPGNYEQYF.